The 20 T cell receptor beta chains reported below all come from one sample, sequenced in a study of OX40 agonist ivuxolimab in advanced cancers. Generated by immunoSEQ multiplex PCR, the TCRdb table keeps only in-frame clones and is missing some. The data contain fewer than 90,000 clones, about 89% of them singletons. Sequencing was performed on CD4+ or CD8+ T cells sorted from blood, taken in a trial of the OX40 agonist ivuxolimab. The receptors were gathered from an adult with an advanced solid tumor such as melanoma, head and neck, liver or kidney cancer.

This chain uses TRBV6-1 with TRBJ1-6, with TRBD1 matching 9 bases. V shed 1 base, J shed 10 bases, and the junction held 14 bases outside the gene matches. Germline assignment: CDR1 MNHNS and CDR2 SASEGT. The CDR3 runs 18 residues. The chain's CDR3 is CASSEVRGDRVNFSPLHF. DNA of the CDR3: TGTGCCAGCAGTGAAGTAAGGGGGGACAGGGTGAATTTCTCACCCCTCCACTTT.

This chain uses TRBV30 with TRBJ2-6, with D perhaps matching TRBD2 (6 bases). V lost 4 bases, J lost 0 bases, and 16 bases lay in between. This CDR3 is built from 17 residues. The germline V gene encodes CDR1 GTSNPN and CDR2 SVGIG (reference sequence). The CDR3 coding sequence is TGTGCCTGGAAGGGGACTTCAACATTCTCTGGGGCCAACGTCCTGACTTTC. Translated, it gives CAWKGTSTFSGANVLTF.

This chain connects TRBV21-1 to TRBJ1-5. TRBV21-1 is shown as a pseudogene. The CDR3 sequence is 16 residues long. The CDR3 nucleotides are TGTGCCAGCAGCAAAAAGCAAGGTAGTAGGAATCAGCCCCAGCATTTT. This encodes CASSKKQGSRNQPQHF.

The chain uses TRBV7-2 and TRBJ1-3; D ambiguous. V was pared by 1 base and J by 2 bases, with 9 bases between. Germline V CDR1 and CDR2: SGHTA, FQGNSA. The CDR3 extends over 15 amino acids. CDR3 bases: TGTGCCAGCAGCTTAGTCGGTTCGGCTGGAAACACCATATATTTT. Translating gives CASSLVGSAGNTIYF.

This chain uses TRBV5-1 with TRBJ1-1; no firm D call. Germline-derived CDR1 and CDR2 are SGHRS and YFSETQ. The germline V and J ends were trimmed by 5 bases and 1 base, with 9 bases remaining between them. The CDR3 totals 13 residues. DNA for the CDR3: TGCGCCAGCAGGAACCCGACGAACACTGAAGCTTTCTTT. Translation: CASRNPTNTEAFF.

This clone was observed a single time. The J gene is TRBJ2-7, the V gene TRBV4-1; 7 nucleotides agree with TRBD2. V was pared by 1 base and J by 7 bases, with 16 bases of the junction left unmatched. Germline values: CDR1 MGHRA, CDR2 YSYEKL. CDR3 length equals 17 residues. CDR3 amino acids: CASSQGKGAGVAYEQYF. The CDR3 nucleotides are TGCGCCAGCAGCCAAGGAAAAGGGGCGGGAGTCGCGTATGAGCAGTACTTC.

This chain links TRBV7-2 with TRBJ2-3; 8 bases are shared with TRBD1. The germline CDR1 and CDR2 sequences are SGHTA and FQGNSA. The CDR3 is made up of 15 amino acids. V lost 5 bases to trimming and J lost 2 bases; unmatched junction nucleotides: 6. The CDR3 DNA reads TGTGCCAGCAGCCCGGGACAGGCCAACACAGATACGCAGTATTTT. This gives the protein CASSPGQANTDTQYF.

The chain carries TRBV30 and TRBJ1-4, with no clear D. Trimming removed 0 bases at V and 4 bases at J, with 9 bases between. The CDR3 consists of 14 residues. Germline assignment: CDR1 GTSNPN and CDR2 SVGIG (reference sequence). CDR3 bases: TGTGCCTGGAGTGTAAAAGGATTTAATGAAAAACTGTTTTTT. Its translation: CAWSVKGFNEKLFF.

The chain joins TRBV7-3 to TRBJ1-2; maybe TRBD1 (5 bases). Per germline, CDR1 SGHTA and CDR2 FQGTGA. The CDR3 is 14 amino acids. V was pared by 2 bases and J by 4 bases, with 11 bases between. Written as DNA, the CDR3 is TGTGCCAGCAGCTTAGGGGACGGGGCCTATGGCTACACCTTC. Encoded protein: CASSLGDGAYGYTF.

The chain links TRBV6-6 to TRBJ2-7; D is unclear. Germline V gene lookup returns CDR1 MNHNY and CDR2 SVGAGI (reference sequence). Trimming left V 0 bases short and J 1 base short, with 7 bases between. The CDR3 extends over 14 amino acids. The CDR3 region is CASSYSTRSYEQYF. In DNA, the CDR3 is TGTGCCAGCAGTTACTCGACCAGATCCTACGAGCAGTACTTC.

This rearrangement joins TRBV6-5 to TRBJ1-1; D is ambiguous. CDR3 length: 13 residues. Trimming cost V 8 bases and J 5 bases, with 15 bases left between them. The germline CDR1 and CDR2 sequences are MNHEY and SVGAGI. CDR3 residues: CASAPRPATEAFF. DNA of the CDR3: TGTGCCAGCGCTCCCCGGCCGGCTACTGAAGCTTTCTTT.

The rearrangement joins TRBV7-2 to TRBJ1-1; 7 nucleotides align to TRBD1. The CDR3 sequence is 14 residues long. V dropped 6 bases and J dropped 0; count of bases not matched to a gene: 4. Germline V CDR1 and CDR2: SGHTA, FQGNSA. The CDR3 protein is CASRLTGMNTEAFF. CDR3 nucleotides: TGTGCCAGCAGGCTGACAGGGATGAACACTGAAGCTTTCTTT.

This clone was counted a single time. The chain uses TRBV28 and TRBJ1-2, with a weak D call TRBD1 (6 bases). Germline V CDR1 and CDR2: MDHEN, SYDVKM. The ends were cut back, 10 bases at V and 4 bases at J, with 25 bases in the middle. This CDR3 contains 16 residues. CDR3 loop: CAIRASSGRGGYGYTF. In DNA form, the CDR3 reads TGTGCCATCCGGGCTTCCTCGGGCAGGGGAGGCTATGGCTACACCTTC.

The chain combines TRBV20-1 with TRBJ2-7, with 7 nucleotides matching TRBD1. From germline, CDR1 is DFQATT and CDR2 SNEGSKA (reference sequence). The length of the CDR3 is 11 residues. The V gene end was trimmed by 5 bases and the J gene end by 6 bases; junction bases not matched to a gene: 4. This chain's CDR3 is CSADYRGEQYF. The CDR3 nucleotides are TGCAGTGCTGATTACAGGGGCGAGCAGTACTTC.

The chain's CDR3 is CSVVGGETQYF. The CDR3 DNA sequence: TGCAGCGTTGTTGGCGGAGAGACCCAGTACTTC. The chain employs TRBV29-1 and TRBJ2-5; D ambiguous. CDR3 length: 11 amino acids. Between the trimmed V and J ends, which lost 4 bases and 4 bases, there was a span of 7 bases. The V gene's germline CDR1 is SQVTM and CDR2 ANQGSEA.

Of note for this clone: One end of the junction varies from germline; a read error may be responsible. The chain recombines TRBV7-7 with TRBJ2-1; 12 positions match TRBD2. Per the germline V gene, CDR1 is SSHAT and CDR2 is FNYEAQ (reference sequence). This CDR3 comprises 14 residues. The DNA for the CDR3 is TGTGCTAGCAGTCTAGCGGGGGGGAACAATGAGCAGTTCTTC. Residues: CASSLAGGNNEQFF.

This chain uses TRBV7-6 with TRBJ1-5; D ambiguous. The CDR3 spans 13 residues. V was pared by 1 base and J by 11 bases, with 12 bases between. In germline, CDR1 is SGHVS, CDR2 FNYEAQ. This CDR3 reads CASSLGLGQTQHF. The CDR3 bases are TGTGCCAGCAGCTTAGGGTTAGGGCAGACCCAGCATTTT.

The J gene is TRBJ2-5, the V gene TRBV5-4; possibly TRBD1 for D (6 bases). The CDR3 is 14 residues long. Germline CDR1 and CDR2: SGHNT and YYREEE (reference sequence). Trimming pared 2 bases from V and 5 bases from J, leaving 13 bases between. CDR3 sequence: CASSFKGVEETQYF. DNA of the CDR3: TGTGCCAGCAGCTTTAAGGGGGTCGAGGAGACCCAGTACTTC.

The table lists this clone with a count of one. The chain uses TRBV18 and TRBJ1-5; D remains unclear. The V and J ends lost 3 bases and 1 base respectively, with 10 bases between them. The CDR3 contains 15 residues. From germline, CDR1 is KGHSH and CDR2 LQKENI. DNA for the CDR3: TGTGCCAGCTCACCTGGTTTTGAAAGCAATCAGCCCCAGCATTTT. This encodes CASSPGFESNQPQHF. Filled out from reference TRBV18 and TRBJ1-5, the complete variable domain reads NAGVMQNPRHLVRRRGQEARLRCSPMKGHSHVYWYRQLPEEGLKFMVYLQKENIIDESGMPKERFSAEFPKEGPSILRIQQVVRGDSAAYFCASSPGFESNQPQHFGDGTRLSIL.

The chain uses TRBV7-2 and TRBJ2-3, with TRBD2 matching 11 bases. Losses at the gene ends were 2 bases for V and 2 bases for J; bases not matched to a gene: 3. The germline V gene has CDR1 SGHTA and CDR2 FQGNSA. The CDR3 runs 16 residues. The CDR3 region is CASSLLAGGSTDTQYF. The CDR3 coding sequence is TGTGCCAGCAGCTTACTAGCGGGGGGCTCCACAGATACGCAGTATTTT.